Listed below are T cell receptor beta chains from one sample, sequenced in a study of blood T cells in healthy people across ages. Each CDR3 protein is one row after TCRdb ran MiXCR on the 5' RACE reads. Among some 710,000 distinct CDR3 sequences listed, approximately 22% were seen once. Sample: blood. The receptor source for this set is a man aged 65 to 79 in good health. The CDR3 runs from the conserved cysteine through the conserved F or W. The order of the fields is J gene, V gene, CDR3 protein.

TRBJ2-6 | TRBV6-1 | CASKMFPHNSGANVLTF
TRBJ2-7 | TRBV29-1 | CSVCESSYEQYF
TRBJ2-2 | TRBV12-3/TRBV12-4 | CASRRGELFF
TRBJ1-3 | TRBV25-1 | CASSRIGGNAIYF
NA | TRBV18 | CASLTGTGGWFEQFF
TRBJ2-1 | TRBV20-1 | CSAEENEQFF
TRBJ2-3 | TRBV20-1 | CSARIAGPLLAGTTDTQYF
TRBJ2-2 | TRBV20-1 | CSAPPAERPGELFF
TRBJ1-1 | TRBV29-1 | CSVEQGPVNTEAFF
TRBJ2-3 | TRBV4-3 | CASSQNTGAGEDTQYF
TRBJ2-5 | TRBV6-5 | CASSYSRDSLSGETQYF
TRBJ1-6 | TRBV20-1 | CSAKESPGGFYNSPLHF
TRBJ2-1 | TRBV27 | CASSPPSRVQFF
TRBJ1-4 | TRBV4-2 | CASNIGQGLEKLFF
TRBJ1-1 | TRBV9 | CASSTHYGGTEAFF